This T cell receptor (beta chain) was identified during a study of CD4 T cells in relation to SARS-CoV-2 and coronaviruses. V was trimmed by 1 base and J by 6 bases, leaving 10 bases between them. This CDR3 region has 13 residues. Looked up from germline, CDR1 is SGDLS and CDR2 is YYNGEE. Unexposed donor CD4+ T cells date from about 2011-2018, before the COVID-19 pandemic. CD4+ T cells were isolated from the cells after nine to eleven days of culture. About this clone itself: Its antigen is not known.

Profiling relied on immunoSEQ multiplex PCR, and the TCRdb table lists in-frame clones only, not all of them. The sample lists approximately 20,000 clones, about 80% seen once, with 9.5% to 12% in the top ten. The chain combines TRBV9 with TRBJ1-1; D gene unclear. The sequencing sample was made of CD4+ T cells from PBMCs, cultured in vitro. This receptor was obtained from a human donor in good health. This chain's CDR3 is CASSVRRNSEAFF. The CDR3 region has the DNA TGTGCCAGCAGCGTACGGCGTAATTCTGAAGCTTTCTTT.